These 19 T cell receptor beta chains originate from one sample sequenced in a study of persistence of HIV-infected CD4 T cells. The immunoSEQ assay was version 4, run in survey mode. The table came from immunoSEQ multiplex PCR; TCRdb's copy has only in-frame clones and leaves some out. Among 25,000 to 35,000 clones listed, 82% were seen once. These receptors have no known antigen. Stimulation used 10 ug/mL lysate from CMV-infected fibroblasts. Sorted nonresponding memory CD4+ T cells were CD40L-negative, CD69-negative, CD45RO-high. The material was CD4+ T cells sorted from PBMCs after roughly 17-hour stimulation, obtained from a patient who received antiretroviral therapy. Every receptor here comes from an adult man with HIV who was CMV-seropositive.

The rearrangement uses TRBV5-6 and TRBJ1-1; possibly TRBD1 for D (6 bases). The CDR3 runs to 14 residues. V gave up 2 bases and J gave up 11 bases, with 19 bases separating them. Per germline, CDR1 SGHDT and CDR2 YYEEEE. The DNA for the CDR3 is TGTGCCAGCAGCTTCCAGGGGCGGAAAGAAGGGGCTTTCTTT. Protein product: CASSFQGRKEGAFF.

The chain links TRBV2 to TRBJ1-5; 7 bases fit TRBD1. V was clipped by 6 bases and J by 5 bases; unmatched bases: 7. The CDR3 is 14 amino acids. Germline CDR1 SNHLY, CDR2 FYNNEI. The CDR3 DNA is TGTGCCAGCAGGGCGGACAGGTCCTATCAGCCCCAGCATTTT. It is translated as CASRADRSYQPQHF.

This clone was observed once. The chain couples TRBV5-1 to TRBJ2-7; 13 bases align to TRBD2. Germline V gives CDR1 SGHRS, CDR2 YFSETQ. The CDR3 totals 16 residues. V dropped 4 bases and J dropped 3; count of bases not matched to a gene: 7. Here the CDR3 DNA reads TGCGCCAGCAGCCCCCGGACTAGCGGGGGAAACTACGAGCAGTACTTC. It specifies CASSPRTSGGNYEQYF.

The V call is TRBV7-2, the J call TRBJ1-3, with no clear D. The CDR3 covers 13 residues. Trimming cost V 8 bases and J 0 bases, with 8 bases left between them. Germline V gene data show CDR1 as SGHTA and CDR2 as FQGNSA. The CDR3 loop reads CASLDLSGNTIYF. The CDR3 nucleotides read TGTGCCAGCTTGGACCTCTCTGGAAACACCATATATTTT.

The table lists this clone with a few counts. This chain joins TRBV5-8 and TRBJ1-2; D uncertain. The V end lost 1 base, the J end lost 2 bases, and 6 bases lay between the germline ends. Per germline, CDR1 SGHTS and CDR2 YDEGEE. The CDR3 consists of 13 residues. The CDR3 spells CASSLSGNYGYTF. CDR3 in DNA: TGTGCCAGCAGCTTGTCGGGGAACTATGGCTACACCTTC.

The gene calls are TRBV7-9 and TRBJ2-3, with 8 bases identical to TRBD2. This CDR3 is built from 15 residues. Unmatched junction bases numbered 7, after V lost 6 bases and J lost 2 bases. CDR1 and CDR2 (germline): SEHNR, FQNEAQ (reference sequence). For the CDR3, the DNA is TGTGCCAGCAGTCTTCCGGGGGGGACCACAGATACGCAGTATTTT. Translated, it gives CASSLPGGTTDTQYF.

The gene calls are TRBV7-9 and TRBJ1-5; no definite D call. The germline V gene has CDR1 SEHNR and CDR2 FQNEAQ (reference sequence). The CDR3 has 11 amino acids. V was pared by 5 bases and J by 10 bases, with 9 bases between. CDR3 nucleotides: TGTGCCAGCAGCCTACGAGGACCCCAGCATTTT. This sequence encodes CASSLRGPQHF.

This rearrangement joins TRBV4-1 to TRBJ2-2; tentative D call: TRBD1 (6 bases). Trimming removed 6 bases at V and 5 bases at J, with 25 bases between. This CDR3 is 18 amino acids long. The V gene's germline CDR1 is MGHRA and CDR2 YSYEKL. CDR3 coding DNA: TGCGCCAGCAGACATTATTTACAGGGTTATGGAGCTACCGGGGAGCTGTTTTTT. Its translation is CASRHYLQGYGATGELFF.

The chain recombines TRBV28 with TRBJ1-1; possible D gene TRBD1, 5 bases. Trimming shortened V by 6 bases and J by 5 bases, and 16 bases separated the two germline ends. CDR1 and CDR2 (germline): MDHEN, SYDVKM. The CDR3 consists of 14 residues. The DNA for the CDR3 is TGTGCCAGCAGCCTGATGGGGGGTCGGACTGAAGCTTTCTTT. Translation: CASSLMGGRTEAFF. Supplemented by reference TRBV28 and TRBJ1-1, the full variable domain reads DVKVTQSSRYLVKRTGEKVFLECVQDMDHENMFWYRQDPGLGLRLIYFSYDVKMKEKGDIPEGYSVSREKKERFSLILESASTNQTSMYLCASSLMGGRTEAFFGQGTRLTVV.

V and J are TRBV6-4 and TRBJ2-3, with a possible D match to TRBD2 (6 bases). The V end lost 2 bases, the J end lost 8 bases, and 11 bases lay between the germline ends. The germline gives CDR1 MRHNA, CDR2 SNTAGT. The CDR3 consists of 13 residues. As DNA, the CDR3 is TGTGCCAGCAGTGACAGGAGGGCGGCTACGCAGTATTTT. Amino acid sequence: CASSDRRAATQYF.

The table lists this clone with a count of one. CDR3 protein: CASSDPTGTGTGGEQFF. The CDR3 region has the DNA TGCGCCAGCAGTGATCCCACCGGGACAGGGACCGGGGGTGAGCAGTTCTTC. The chain employs TRBV10-2 and TRBJ2-1, with TRBD1 matching over 9 bases. Germline trimming cut 3 bases from V and 9 bases from J; bases unmatched to any gene: 15. CDR3 size: 17 residues. Germline V lookup: CDR1 WSHSY, CDR2 SAAADI.

The chain recombines TRBV7-6 with TRBJ1-2; the match to TRBD1 covers 9 bases. Trimming cost V 5 bases and J 5 bases; bases outside gene matches: 12. CDR1 SGHVS and CDR2 FNYEAQ come from the germline V gene. This CDR3 is built from 16 residues. CDR3 sequence reads: CASSEGPGTGKYGYTF. Written as DNA, the CDR3 is TGTGCCAGCAGCGAAGGTCCCGGGACAGGGAAGTATGGCTACACCTTC.

This chain uses TRBV6-5 with TRBJ1-5; D not certain. Germline loops: CDR1 MNHEY, CDR2 SVGAGI. CDR3 length equals 12 residues. V was pared by 6 bases and J by 0 bases, with 3 bases between. The DNA of the CDR3 is TGTGCCAGCAGGGCTAGCAATCAGCCCCAGCATTTT. Amino acids: CASRASNQPQHF.

The rearrangement links TRBV19 to TRBJ2-6; the D gene is possibly TRBD2 (6 bases). V was cut by 5 bases and J by 2 bases, with 7 bases left in between. The CDR3 is made up of 14 amino acids. Germline CDR1 and CDR2: LNHDA and SQIVND (reference sequence). The CDR3 region is CASSSGAGANVLTF. CDR3 bases: TGTGCCAGTAGTTCGGGGGCTGGGGCCAACGTCCTGACTTTC.

This sequence joins TRBV6-5 and TRBJ2-1, with 7 bases lining up with TRBD2. V lost 0 bases, J lost 3 bases, and 5 bases stayed unmatched. Germline CDR1 reads MNHEY; CDR2 reads SVGAGI. CDR3 length: 16 amino acids. The DNA of the CDR3 is TGTGCCAGCAGTTACTCGCTAGCGGACCTCTACAATGAGCAGTTCTTC. Translating it yields CASSYSLADLYNEQFF.

This clone was detected once. The chain has TRBV5-4 and TRBJ2-1; 11 nucleotides match TRBD2. V lost 4 bases and J lost 4; bases outside the gene matches: 4. The length of the CDR3 is 15 residues. CDR1 SGHNT and CDR2 YYREEE come from the germline V gene (reference sequence). The CDR3: CASSPPSGGYNEQFF. For the CDR3, the DNA is TGTGCCAGCAGCCCCCCTAGCGGGGGGTACAATGAGCAGTTCTTC.

CDR3 bases: TGTGCCAGCAGTTGGGCCGGGACAGCGAGCTCCTACGAGCAGTACTTC. Residues: CASSWAGTASSYEQYF. V is TRBV28 and J is TRBJ2-7; TRBD1 aligns across 7 bases. Germline CDR1 reads MDHEN; CDR2 reads SYDVKM. V was clipped by 4 bases and J by 0 bases; unmatched bases: 9. CDR3 length: 16 residues.

CDR3 bases: TGCGCCAGCAGCGTAGCACAGGGGGAACTGTTTTTT. This gives the protein CASSVAQGELFF. This chain uses TRBV5-1 with TRBJ1-4; 8 nucleotides agree with TRBD1. Trimming took 4 bases from V and 12 from J; bases not matched to a gene: 5. The germline V gene has CDR1 SGHRS and CDR2 YFSETQ. This CDR3 has 12 amino acids.

CDR3: CASSWSGGIYNEQFF. The CDR3 DNA reads as TGTGCCAGCAGCTGGTCGGGGGGGATCTACAATGAGCAGTTCTTC. This chain connects TRBV7-2 to TRBJ2-1, with TRBD2 matching 8 bases. Germline V gene sequence: CDR1 SGHTA, CDR2 FQGNSA. Germline trimming cut 4 bases from V and 3 bases from J; bases unmatched to any gene: 5. The CDR3 covers 15 residues.